The 17 T cell receptor beta chains below were found in one sample sequenced in a study of cytomegalovirus exposure and HLA in healthy donors (dated by TCRdb to about 2017). Libraries were constructed by the immunoSEQ multiplex PCR assay. For the multiplex PCR, a mixture combining 60 forward primers for TCR Vbeta segments and 13 reverse primers for TCR Jbeta segments was used. TCRdb stores this immuneACCESS table with in-frame sequences only. Part of the clones is absent; in the studies checked, under half of the shortfall reflects unresolved V genes, and no reason is known for the rest. In this sample the table shows 100,000 to 150,000 clones, 74% of which occur a single time. About 6% of the sample is held by the ten biggest clonotypes. The sequencing input was PBMCs. Receptors were obtained from a woman aged 45-65 years in good health and CMV-seropositive.

This rearrangement joins TRBV5-1 to TRBJ1-4; perhaps TRBD1 as D (5 bases). V lost 5 bases, J lost 11 bases, and 13 bases lay in between. This CDR3 comprises 12 residues. Germline CDR1 SGHRS, CDR2 YFSETQ. The CDR3 sequence: CASRTDSRKLFF. For the CDR3, the DNA is TGCGCCAGCAGAACCGACAGCCGTAAACTGTTTTTT. The whole variable domain, filled in from reference TRBV5-1 and TRBJ1-4, reads KAGVTQTPRYLIKTRGQQVTLSCSPISGHRSVSWYQQTPGQGLQFLFEYFSETQRNKGNFPGRFSGRQFSNSRSEMNVSTLELGDSALYLCASRTDSRKLFFGSGTQLSVL.

This chain uses TRBV10-3 with TRBJ1-4; D not resolved. The CDR3 is 15 amino acids. V shed 0 bases and J shed 3 bases, with 8 bases lying between them. From germline, CDR1 is ENHRY and CDR2 SYGVKD. The CDR3 sequence: CAISESGGPNEKLFF. For the CDR3, the DNA is TGTGCCATCAGTGAGTCGGGAGGTCCTAATGAAAAACTGTTTTTT.

The chain combines TRBV18 with TRBJ2-7, with 9 bases identical to TRBD1. Trimming at V came to 6 bases and at J to 6 bases, leaving 9 bases not matched to a gene. Germline V gives CDR1 KGHSH, CDR2 LQKENI. The CDR3 covers 14 residues. CDR3 DNA: TGTGCCAGCTCCCCCGGGACAGGGTTGCCCGAGCAGTACTTC. Its protein is CASSPGTGLPEQYF.

This chain uses TRBV5-1 with TRBJ2-2; maybe TRBD1 (6 bases). The V gene's germline CDR1 is SGHRS and CDR2 YFSETQ. The V end lost 0 bases, the J end lost 6 bases, and 6 bases lay between the germline ends. There are 13 residues in the CDR3. For the CDR3, the DNA is TGCGCCAGCAGCTTGGAGGGGGCCGGGGAGCTGTTTTTT. Amino acids: CASSLEGAGELFF.

This clone showed up just once. The CDR3 DNA follows: TGTGCCAGCAGTCGACAGGCCGAGAAAGAGACCCAGTACTTC. Its protein product is CASSRQAEKETQYF. J is TRBJ2-5 and V is TRBV7-2; the D gene is possibly TRBD1 (6 bases). The germline V and J ends were trimmed by 6 bases and 3 bases, with 14 bases remaining between them. Germline V gene lookup returns CDR1 SGHTA and CDR2 FQGNSA. The CDR3 extends over 14 amino acids.

J is TRBJ2-3 and V is TRBV5-1; a possible D gene is TRBD1 (7 bases). V was clipped by 4 bases and J by 4 bases, with 16 bases between them. Per germline, CDR1 SGHRS and CDR2 YFSETQ. The CDR3 length is 15 residues. CDR3 bases: TGCGCCAGCAGCCCGGGACAGTCGGGGGCAGATACGCAGTATTTT. Its translation is CASSPGQSGADTQYF. Full variable domain (rest looked up from reference TRBV5-1 and TRBJ2-3): KAGVTQTPRYLIKTRGQQVTLSCSPISGHRSVSWYQQTPGQGLQFLFEYFSETQRNKGNFPGRFSGRQFSNSRSEMNVSTLELGDSALYLCASSPGQSGADTQYFGPGTRLTVL.

CDR3 in DNA: TGTGCCTGGAGAACGGGGGATACGCAGTATTTT. Translating it yields CAWRTGDTQYF. The rearrangement joins TRBV30 to TRBJ2-3; the D gene is possibly TRBD2 (5 bases). CDR3 length equals 11 residues. Germline V gene sequence: CDR1 GTSNPN, CDR2 SVGIG (reference sequence). The V end was cut by 3 bases, the J end by 6 bases, with 7 bases between.

The chain has TRBV19 and TRBJ1-2, with D maybe TRBD1 (6 bases). The CDR3 runs 14 residues. CDR1 LNHDA and CDR2 SQIVND come from the germline V gene (reference sequence). V was pared by 6 bases and J by 8 bases, with 19 bases between. CDR3 coding DNA: TGTGCCAGTAGCCTGGGGGCAGGGGTGTTCGGCTACACCTTC. This sequence encodes CASSLGAGVFGYTF.

With respect to this clone: The CDR3 end shows no conserved phenylalanine or tryptophan, and so a read error is likely. The DNA is left out, because the CDR3 cannot be placed on it with certainty; the CDR3 is given as TCRdb lists it. This rearrangement joins TRBV6-1 to TRBJ1-6; the DNA was not compared with TRBD1, the D call given in the table. Including both end residues, the CDR3 is 11 amino acids long. The V gene's germline CDR1 is MNHNS and CDR2 SASEGT. This chain's CDR3 is CASSEGGQGHT.

The rearrangement links TRBV5-1 to TRBJ2-7; the D is unclear. This CDR3 is built from 11 residues. Germline lookup yields CDR1 SGHRS and CDR2 YFSETQ. Trimming took off 4 bases at V and 2 bases at J, with 4 bases between the two ends. CDR3 region: CASSETYEQYF. As DNA, the CDR3 is TGCGCCAGCAGCGAGACCTACGAGCAGTACTTC.

This chain joins TRBV6-5 and TRBJ1-1; D is unclear. V gave up 5 bases and J gave up 3 bases, with 7 bases separating them. Germline CDR1 reads MNHEY; CDR2 reads SVGAGI. The CDR3 extends over 12 amino acids. CDR3 DNA: TGTGCCAGCAGTCATCCGGACACTGAAGCTTTCTTT. It specifies CASSHPDTEAFF.

The gene calls are TRBV6-5 and TRBJ1-5; the D gene is possibly TRBD1 (5 bases). V shed 6 bases and J shed 8 bases, with 14 bases lying between them. The CDR3 has 13 residues. Germline V gene sequence: CDR1 MNHEY, CDR2 SVGAGI. CDR3 in amino acids: CASSPTAFEPQHF. Written as DNA, the CDR3 is TGTGCCAGCAGCCCGACAGCATTTGAGCCCCAGCATTTT.

The chain is built from TRBV2 and TRBJ2-7; 7 bases are a match to TRBD1. After removal of 3 bases from V and 4 bases from J, the junction contained 9 bases not matched to a gene. CDR3 length equals 15 residues. Per the germline V gene, CDR1 is SNHLY and CDR2 is FYNNEI. Here the CDR3 reads CASSESVTGIYEQYF. The CDR3 DNA reads TGTGCCAGCAGTGAGTCCGTGACAGGGATATACGAGCAGTACTTC. The variable domain in full, with the rest retrieved from reference TRBV2 and TRBJ2-7, is EPEVTQTPSHQVTQMGQEVILRCVPISNHLYFYWYRQILGQKVEFLVSFYNNEISEKSEIFDDQFSVERPDGSNFTLKIRSTKLEDSAMYFCASSESVTGIYEQYFGPGTRLTVT.

The V call is TRBV5-1, the J call TRBJ2-1, with 7 bases lining up with TRBD1. Germline V gene lookup returns CDR1 SGHRS and CDR2 YFSETQ. The junction had 8 bases not matched to a gene; V was cut back by 2 bases and J by 9 bases. There are 14 residues in the CDR3. CDR3 nucleotide sequence: TGCGCCAGCAGCTTTGGACAGGTCGATGGTGAGCAGTTCTTC. Translating gives CASSFGQVDGEQFF.

The sample holds one count of this clone. The V gene is TRBV2, the J gene TRBJ2-1, with TRBD2 identical over 13 bases. Germline V lookup: CDR1 SNHLY, CDR2 FYNNEI. Germline trimming cut 9 bases from V and 5 bases from J; bases unmatched to any gene: 1. This CDR3 contains 13 residues. The CDR3 DNA is TGTGCCAGAGGACTAGCGGGGGACAATGAGCAGTTCTTC. Amino acid sequence: CARGLAGDNEQFF.

The chain joins TRBV9 to TRBJ1-3; 7 bases fit TRBD1. CDR1 is SGDLS, CDR2 YYNGEE, per germline. This CDR3 region has 13 residues. Unmatched junction bases numbered 4, after V lost 3 bases and J lost 7 bases. CDR3 nucleotide sequence: TGTGCCAGCAGCGAGGGGGCTCTGAACACCATATATTTT. Translation: CASSEGALNTIYF. Full variable domain (remainder filled in from reference TRBV9 and TRBJ1-3): DSGVTQTPKHLITATGQRVTLRCSPRSGDLSVYWYQQSLDQGLQFLIQYYNGEERAKGNILERFSAQQFPDLHSELNLSSLELGDSALYFCASSEGALNTIYFGEGSWLTVV.

The V gene is TRBV29-1, the J gene TRBJ1-2; D gene ambiguous. The CDR3 loop spans 12 amino acids. The ends were cut back, 3 bases at V and 2 bases at J, with 7 bases in the middle. Germline V CDR1 and CDR2: SQVTM, ANQGSEA. This chain's CDR3 is CSVDSGNYGYTF. The CDR3 DNA reads as TGCAGCGTTGATTCGGGGAACTATGGCTACACCTTC.